The clone carrying this T cell receptor (beta chain) was recorded many times. The data originate from a study of spatial heterogeneity in lung cancer. Study context: Raw reads contained each unique TCR and UMI combination more than ten times on average.

The germline V gene has CDR1 SEHNR and CDR2 FQNEAQ (reference sequence). CDR3 size: 12 residues. Trimming removed 5 bases from V and 8 bases from J, with 12 bases in between. Time point reported: blood at routine non-recurrence follow-up after resection. Each CDR3 protein is one row after TCRdb ran MiXCR on the 5' RACE reads. Of around 70,000 distinct CDR3 sequences detected, less than 9.5% appear once; the ten largest clones hold approximately 1.8%. The chain combines TRBV7-9 with TRBJ1-2, with unresolved D. The TCR originated in a female donor with early-stage non-small cell lung cancer. The specimen was PBMCs, collected at follow-up. CDR3: CASSLPERGYTF. The CDR3 DNA sequence: TGTGCCAGCAGCCTACCCGAACGCGGCTACACCTTC.